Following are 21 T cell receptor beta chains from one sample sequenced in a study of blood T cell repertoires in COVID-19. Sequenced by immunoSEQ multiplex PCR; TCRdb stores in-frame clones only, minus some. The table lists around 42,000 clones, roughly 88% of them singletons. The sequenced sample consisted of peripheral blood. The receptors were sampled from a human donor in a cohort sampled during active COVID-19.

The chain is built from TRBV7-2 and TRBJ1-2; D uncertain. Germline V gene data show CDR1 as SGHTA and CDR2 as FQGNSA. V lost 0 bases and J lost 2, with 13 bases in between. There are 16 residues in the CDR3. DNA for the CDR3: TGTGCCAGCAGCTTAGCATCGAGGAAGTCAAACTATGGCTACACCTTC. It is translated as CASSLASRKSNYGYTF. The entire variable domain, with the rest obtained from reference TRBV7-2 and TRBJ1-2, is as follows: GAGVSQSPSNKVTEKGKDVELRCDPISGHTALYWYRQSLGQGLEFLIYFQGNSAPDKSGLPSDRFSAERTGGSVSTLTIQRTQQEDSAVYLCASSLASRKSNYGYTFGSGTRLTVV.

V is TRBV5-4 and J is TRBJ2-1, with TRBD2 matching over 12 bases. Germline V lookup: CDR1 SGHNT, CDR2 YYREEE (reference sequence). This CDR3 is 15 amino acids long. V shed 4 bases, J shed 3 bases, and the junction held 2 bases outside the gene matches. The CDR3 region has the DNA TGTGCCAGCAGCCTAGCGGGAGGGATCTACAATGAGCAGTTCTTC. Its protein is CASSLAGGIYNEQFF. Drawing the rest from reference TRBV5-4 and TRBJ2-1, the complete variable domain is ETGVTQSPTHLIKTRGQQVTLRCSSQSGHNTVSWYQQALGQGPQFIFQYYREEENGRGNFPPRFSGLQFPNYSSELNVNALELDDSALYLCASSLAGGIYNEQFFGPGTRLTVL.

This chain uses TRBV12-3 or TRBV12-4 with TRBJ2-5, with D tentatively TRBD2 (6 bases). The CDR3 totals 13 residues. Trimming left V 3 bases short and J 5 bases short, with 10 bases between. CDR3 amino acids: CASSLEGLETQYF. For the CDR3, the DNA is TGTGCCAGCAGTTTGGAGGGTTTGGAGACCCAGTACTTC.

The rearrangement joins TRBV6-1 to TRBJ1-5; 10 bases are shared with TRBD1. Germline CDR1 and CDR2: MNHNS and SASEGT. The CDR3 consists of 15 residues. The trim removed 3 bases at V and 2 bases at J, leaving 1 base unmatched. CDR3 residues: CASSEGTGGNQPQHF. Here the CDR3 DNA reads TGTGCCAGCAGTGAGGGGACAGGGGGCAATCAGCCCCAGCATTTT.

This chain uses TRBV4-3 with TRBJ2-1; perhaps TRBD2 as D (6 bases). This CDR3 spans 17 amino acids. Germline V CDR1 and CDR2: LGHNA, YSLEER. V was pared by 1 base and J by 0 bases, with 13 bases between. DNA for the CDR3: TGCGCCAGCAGCCAAGGGTCGGGTAGCGGCTCCTACAATGAGCAGTTCTTC. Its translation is CASSQGSGSGSYNEQFF.

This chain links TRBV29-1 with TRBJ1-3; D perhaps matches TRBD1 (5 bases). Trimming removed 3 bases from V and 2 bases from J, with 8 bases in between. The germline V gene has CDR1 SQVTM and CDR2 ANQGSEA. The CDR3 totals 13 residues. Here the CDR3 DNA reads TGCAGCGTTGAGTTACAGGCTGGAAACACCATATATTTT. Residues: CSVELQAGNTIYF.

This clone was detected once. For the CDR3, the DNA is TGCAGCGTTGCCTTGGGACTAGCGTCAGATACGCAGTATTTT. This encodes CSVALGLASDTQYF. The chain recombines TRBV29-1 with TRBJ2-3, with TRBD2 matching over 10 bases. The CDR3 contains 14 residues. The ends lost 4 bases at V and 4 bases at J; junction bases unmatched: 5. Germline CDR1 is SQVTM and CDR2 is ANQGSEA.

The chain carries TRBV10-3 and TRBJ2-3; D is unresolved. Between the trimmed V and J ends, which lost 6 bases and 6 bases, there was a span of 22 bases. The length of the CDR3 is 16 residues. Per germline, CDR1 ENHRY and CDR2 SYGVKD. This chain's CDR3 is CAISARLSNTFDTQYF. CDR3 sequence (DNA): TGTGCCATCAGCGCCAGGCTGTCAAATACCTTCGATACGCAGTATTTT.

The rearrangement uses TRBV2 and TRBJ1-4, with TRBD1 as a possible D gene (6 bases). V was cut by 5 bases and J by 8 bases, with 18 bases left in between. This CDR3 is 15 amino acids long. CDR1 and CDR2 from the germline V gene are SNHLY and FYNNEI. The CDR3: CASSKDPGVGEKLFF. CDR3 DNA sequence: TGTGCCAGCAGTAAGGACCCAGGGGTCGGGGAAAAACTGTTTTTT.

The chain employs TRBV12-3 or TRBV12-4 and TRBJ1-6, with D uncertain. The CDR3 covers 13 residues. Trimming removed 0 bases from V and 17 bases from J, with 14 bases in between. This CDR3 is CASSLALGRQFHF. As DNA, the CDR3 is TGTGCCAGCAGTTTAGCGCTTGGGAGGCAATTCCACTTT.

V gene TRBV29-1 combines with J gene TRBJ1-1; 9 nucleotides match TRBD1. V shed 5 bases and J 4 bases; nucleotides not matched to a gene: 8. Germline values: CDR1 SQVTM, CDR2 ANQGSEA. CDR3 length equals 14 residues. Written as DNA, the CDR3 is TGCAGCGTTCGAGGGGACAGGGAGGGCACTGAAGCTTTCTTT. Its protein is CSVRGDREGTEAFF.

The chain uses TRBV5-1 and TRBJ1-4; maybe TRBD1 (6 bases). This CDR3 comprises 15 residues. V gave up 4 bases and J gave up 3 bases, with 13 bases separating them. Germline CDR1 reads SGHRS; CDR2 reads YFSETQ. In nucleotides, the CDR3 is TGCGCCAGCAGCGGAACAGGGATACCTAATGAAAAACTGTTTTTT. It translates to CASSGTGIPNEKLFF.

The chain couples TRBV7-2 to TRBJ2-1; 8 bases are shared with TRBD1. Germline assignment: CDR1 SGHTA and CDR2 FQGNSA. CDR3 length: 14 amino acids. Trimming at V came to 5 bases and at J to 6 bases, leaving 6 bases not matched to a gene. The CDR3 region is CASSKTGVGNEQFF. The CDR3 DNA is TGTGCCAGCAGCAAGACAGGGGTGGGCAATGAGCAGTTCTTC.

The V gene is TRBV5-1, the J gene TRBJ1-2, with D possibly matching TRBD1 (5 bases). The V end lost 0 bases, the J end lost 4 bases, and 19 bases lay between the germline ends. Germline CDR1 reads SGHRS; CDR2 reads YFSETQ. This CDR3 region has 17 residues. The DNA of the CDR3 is TGCGCCAGCAGCTTGGGACGGGACGGGGGTTCGGTCTATGGCTACACCTTC. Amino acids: CASSLGRDGGSVYGYTF.

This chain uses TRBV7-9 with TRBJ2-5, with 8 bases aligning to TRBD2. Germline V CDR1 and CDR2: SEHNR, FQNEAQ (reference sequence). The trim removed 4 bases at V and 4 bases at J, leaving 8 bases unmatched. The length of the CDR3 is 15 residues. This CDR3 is CASSSLSGGGETQYF. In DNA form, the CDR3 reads TGTGCCAGCAGCTCCCTCTCGGGGGGGGGAGAGACCCAGTACTTC.

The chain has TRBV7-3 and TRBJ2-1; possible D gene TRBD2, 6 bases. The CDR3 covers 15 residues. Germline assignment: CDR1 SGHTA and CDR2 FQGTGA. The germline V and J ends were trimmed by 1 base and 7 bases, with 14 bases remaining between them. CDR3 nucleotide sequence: TGTGCCAGCAGCTTAAATACCGGGAGAAATAATGAGCAGTTCTTC. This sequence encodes CASSLNTGRNNEQFF.

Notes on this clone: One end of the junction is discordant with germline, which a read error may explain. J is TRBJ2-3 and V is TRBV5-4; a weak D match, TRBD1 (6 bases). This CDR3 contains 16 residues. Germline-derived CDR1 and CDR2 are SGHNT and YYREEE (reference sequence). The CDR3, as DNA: TGTGCCAGCACCTTGAGAGGCGTGGGGGCGGCAGATACGCAGTATTTT. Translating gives CASTLRGVGAADTQYF.

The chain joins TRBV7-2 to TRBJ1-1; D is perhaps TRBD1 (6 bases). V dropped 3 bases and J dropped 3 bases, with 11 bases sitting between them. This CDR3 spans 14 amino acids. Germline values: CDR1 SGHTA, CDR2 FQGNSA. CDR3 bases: TGTGCCAGCAGCTTGGGACCAGGGGACACTGAAGCTTTCTTT. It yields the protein CASSLGPGDTEAFF.

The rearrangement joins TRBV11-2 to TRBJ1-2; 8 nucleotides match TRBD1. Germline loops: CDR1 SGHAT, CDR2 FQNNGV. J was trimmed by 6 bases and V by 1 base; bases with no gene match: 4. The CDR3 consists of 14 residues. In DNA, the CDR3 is TGTGCCAGCAGCTTAGGGCGGACAGGGCATGGCTACACCTTC. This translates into CASSLGRTGHGYTF.

For the CDR3, the DNA is TGTGCCAGCAGCTTCCACGGCACTGAAGCTTTCTTT. Its protein is CASSFHGTEAFF. The chain uses TRBV7-2 and TRBJ1-1; no clear D. Germline assignment: CDR1 SGHTA and CDR2 FQGNSA. This CDR3 has 12 amino acids. V lost 3 bases to trimming and J lost 4 bases, with 6 bases between them.

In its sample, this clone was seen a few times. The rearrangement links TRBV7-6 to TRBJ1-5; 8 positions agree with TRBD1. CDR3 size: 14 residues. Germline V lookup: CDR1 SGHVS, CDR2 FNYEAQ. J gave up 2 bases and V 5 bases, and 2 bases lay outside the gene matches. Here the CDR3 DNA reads TGTGCCAGCAGCCCGGGACAGGGCAATCAGCCCCAGCATTTT. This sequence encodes CASSPGQGNQPQHF. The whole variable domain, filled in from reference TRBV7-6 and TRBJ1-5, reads GAGVSQSPRYKVTKRGQDVALRCDPISGHVSLYWYRQALGQGPEFLTYFNYEAQQDKSGLPNDRFSAERPEGSISTLTIQRTEQRDSAMYRCASSPGQGNQPQHFGDGTRLSIL.